This section outlines one T cell receptor beta chain sequence together with its context. Its target antigen remains unknown. Base qualities are not at hand, and no much larger clone is one base apart. The time point tag for this specimen amounts to: baseline before first vaccination. Vaccinee samples were obtained from the UK trials COV001 and COV002, which included a single-blind randomized controlled phase 2/3 trial of AZD1222 (ChAdOx1 nCoV-19) in healthy adults. For TCRbeta chain sequencing, PBMC samples from trial participants were taken at day 0 and at day 28 after the second dose. The CDR3 contains 13 residues, cysteine and phenylalanine counted. The entry retains the CDR3 DNA only, 39 bases that are in frame from base 1. V loses 5 bases of germline sequence and J loses 9 bases, and the interval between the two ends is 17 bases. This sample is drawn from a study of T cell responses to AZD1222 COVID-19 vaccine (dated by TCRdb to the early 2020s). Study-level background: AZD1222 recipients given second doses at about 4 weeks or at about 12 weeks were pooled, since spike-specific TCR depth and breadth were not found to differ between the two schedules. A total of about 230 trial participants underwent TCR sequencing, of whom 200 to 220 received two doses of AZD1222 and some 25 received two doses of the MenACWY control vaccine. Enrollment into the trials was organized by age into subgroups of 18-55, 56-69 and 70-plus years, and those subgroups contained roughly 150, 30 and 60 TCR-sequenced participants, respectively.

Broad study findings and their caveats: In the small 56-69-year group, the increase in depth fell short of significance, most likely because of low power. After two AZD1222 doses, spike-specific TCR breadth and depth were significantly higher than at day 0 and than in MenACWY recipients. Conclusions about previously exposed vaccinees are limited, since just a handful of AZD1222 recipients were seropositive for SARS-CoV-2 at baseline. No day 14 peak-response samples were available, so repertoires were characterized only after the peak T cell response. Most participants were white British and females outnumbered males, and the authors suggested that clonal diversity may have been underestimated. Vaccine-associated CD4 TCRs spanned the whole spike protein, with dominant responses in regions 160-218 and 743-854. Reportedly, close to half of the unique spike-specific TCRs recognized epitopes lying outside the regions that are mutated in the B.1.351 and B.1.1.7 variants.

The CDR3 regions of human TCRbeta chains were analyzed by immunosequencing. As for the original processing: Repertoire TCRs were matched against a reference library of SARS-CoV-2-specific TCRs generated with the MIRA antigen-specificity platform. Breadth was defined as the fraction of unique TCRs that were SARS-CoV-2-associated, and depth was defined as the fraction of total T cells that were SARS-CoV-2-associated. Each spike-specific TCR was assigned to its reactive spike region and to a CD4 or CD8 class using the MIRA data. Log10-transformed breadth and depth values were compared by one-way ANOVA with Sidak's multiple comparisons tests. TCRdb re-hosts the immuneACCESS table, in-frame sequences only. Its copies lack some clones; in the studies checked, an unresolved V gene accounts for under half of them, and the cause for the rest is not known. V, J and clone size derive from that table, while D and trimming were established from the DNA sequence. This sample has about 98,000 clones in its table, and approximately 88% of those were observed once. The ten largest clones represent 4.5% to 6% of the sample.

The chain uses TRBV12-3 or TRBV12-4 and TRBJ2-7; D gene: possibly TRBD2, on 6 matching bases. Specimen: peripheral blood, collected on day 0 of AZD1222 vaccination. This clonotype originated in an adult in good health. The DNA is as follows: TGTGCCAGCAGTCCCGGAGGGTACCATGGGCAGTACTTC. Translated, it gives CASSPGGYHGQYF.